The 25 T cell receptor beta chains presented below share a single source sample, sequenced in a study of CD8 T cells in Susac syndrome (dated by TCRdb to about 2019). The library relied on the immunoSEQ multiplex PCR assay. RNA was extracted using the RNeasy kit, and roughly 0.45 to 1 ug of the RNA was reverse transcribed with random hexamers. The public reads were reanalyzed by TCRdb: fastp trimming at Q25, MiXCR alignment, in-frame beta chains only. Each record represents a unique CDR3 protein, reported with the most common genes and DNA among its rows. Here the sample has about 140,000 distinct CDR3 sequences; 90% to 95% occur a single time. The ten most abundant clones make up approximately 0.11% of the sample. The sequenced sample was CD4+ T cells from PBMCs. All receptors come from a human donor with multiple sclerosis.

Here the CDR3 reads CASKQSSGANVLTF. CDR3 sequence (DNA): TGTGCCAGCAAGCAGAGCTCTGGGGCCAACGTCCTGACTTTC. The chain couples TRBV12-3 or TRBV12-4 to TRBJ2-6; no firm D call. CDR3 length: 14 residues. Between the trimmed V and J ends, which lost 7 bases and 0 bases, there was a span of 7 bases.

The V and J genes are TRBV6-6 and TRBJ2-3; unclear D gene. The length of the CDR3 is 14 residues. In germline, CDR1 is MNHNY, CDR2 SVGAGI (reference sequence). Trimming left V 5 bases short and J 6 bases short, with 15 bases between. CDR3 sequence: CASSDSSYADTQYF. The CDR3 nucleotides are TGTGCCAGCAGTGATTCTAGTTACGCGGATACGCAGTATTTT.

The chain employs TRBV29-1 and TRBJ1-2; D gene uncertain. Germline lookup yields CDR1 SQVTM and CDR2 ANQGSEA. Trimming removed 3 bases at V and 0 bases at J, with 14 bases between. The CDR3 runs to 15 residues. Here the CDR3 reads CSVDAQASPNYGYTF. Here the CDR3 DNA reads TGCAGCGTTGACGCCCAGGCTTCCCCTAACTATGGCTACACCTTC.

This sequence joins TRBV20-1 and TRBJ2-7, with a tentative D call TRBD1 (5 bases). The CDR3 consists of 13 residues. Germline assignment: CDR1 DFQATT and CDR2 SNEGSKA (reference sequence). V was pared by 2 bases and J by 3 bases, with 11 bases between. The CDR3 DNA follows: TGCAGTGCTAGACGGCAGGGCTACTACGAGCAGTACTTC. Encoded protein: CSARRQGYYEQYF.

The chain links TRBV28 to TRBJ1-1; D perhaps matches TRBD1 (5 bases). Per germline, CDR1 MDHEN and CDR2 SYDVKM. The CDR3 has 11 residues. The CDR3, as DNA: TGTGCGGCTCAGAGGGGAACTGAAGCTTTCTTT. Amino acids: CAAQRGTEAFF.

CDR3 protein: CASSVAYEQFF. CDR3 in DNA: TGTGCCAGCAGCGTTGCGTATGAGCAGTTCTTC. This rearrangement joins TRBV5-6 to TRBJ2-1, with unresolved D. Per germline, CDR1 SGHDT and CDR2 YYEEEE. V lost 4 bases and J lost 8, with 7 bases in between. This CDR3 region has 11 residues.

The chain has TRBV29-1 and TRBJ2-2, with a possible D match to TRBD1 (5 bases). Trimming took off 5 bases at V and 2 bases at J, with 15 bases between the two ends. This CDR3 comprises 15 residues. Germline V CDR1 and CDR2: SQVTM, ANQGSEA. Here the CDR3 DNA reads TGCAGCGTTCTATCGACAGCACCCAACACCGGGGAGCTGTTTTTT. Protein sequence: CSVLSTAPNTGELFF.

The chain uses TRBV9 and TRBJ2-7, with D hard to call. Per the germline V gene, CDR1 is SGDLS and CDR2 is YYNGEE. CDR3 length: 14 residues. Trimming shortened V by 0 bases and J by 2 bases, and 9 bases separated the two germline ends. CDR3 loop: CASSVAQRPYEQYF. Written as DNA, the CDR3 is TGTGCCAGCAGCGTAGCTCAGCGCCCCTACGAGCAGTACTTC.

This rearrangement joins TRBV5-1 to TRBJ2-5, with D perhaps matching TRBD1 or TRBD2 (5 bases each). Between the trimmed V and J ends, which lost 1 base and 3 bases, there was a span of 7 bases. The CDR3 spans 13 residues. Germline V gene sequence: CDR1 SGHRS, CDR2 YFSETQ. CDR3 in DNA: TGCGCCAGCAGCTTGTGGGGGAAAGAGACCCAGTACTTC. The encoded protein is CASSLWGKETQYF.

This clonotype was recorded only once. The chain employs TRBV20-1 and TRBJ1-5; D is unclear. The CDR3 totals 13 residues. Germline V gene data show CDR1 as DFQATT and CDR2 as SNEGSKA (reference sequence). Trimming removed 1 base from V and 0 bases from J, with 4 bases in between. Written as DNA, the CDR3 is TGCAGTGCTAGAGGAAATAGCAATCAGCCCCAGCATTTT. Protein sequence: CSARGNSNQPQHF.

The V gene is TRBV27, the J gene TRBJ2-2; 7 bases fit TRBD2. J lost 4 bases, V lost 1 base, and 3 bases had no gene match. The germline V gene encodes CDR1 MNHEY and CDR2 SMNVEV (reference sequence). This CDR3 is built from 15 residues. The CDR3 sequence is CASSLYLAATGELFF. CDR3 bases: TGTGCCAGCAGTTTATATCTAGCGGCCACCGGGGAGCTGTTTTTT.

This clonotype has only one observation. The V and J genes are TRBV20-1 and TRBJ2-5, with 10 nucleotides matching TRBD2. V was pared by 6 bases and J by 6 bases, with 19 bases of the junction left unmatched. CDR1 and CDR2 from the germline V gene are DFQATT and SNEGSKA (reference sequence). CDR3 size: 17 residues. The CDR3 here is CSAPRAAGGPQGKTQYF. In nucleotides, the CDR3 is TGCAGTGCCCCCCGAGCAGCGGGGGGGCCACAAGGAAAGACCCAGTACTTC.

The V gene is TRBV29-1, the J gene TRBJ1-1; a possible D gene is TRBD1 (5 bases). Trimming left V 5 bases short and J 2 bases short, with 12 bases between. In germline, CDR1 is SQVTM, CDR2 ANQGSEA. This CDR3 contains 13 residues. The CDR3 nucleotides read TGCAGCGTTCCCGGGGCGGGAAACACTGAAGCTTTCTTT. Its translation is CSVPGAGNTEAFF.

V and J are TRBV20-1 and TRBJ2-7; no clear D gene. Germline CDR1 and CDR2: DFQATT and SNEGSKA (reference sequence). V was pared by 0 bases and J by 2 bases, with 14 bases between. This CDR3 is built from 15 residues. This CDR3 reads CSARDSLQSPYEQYF. The CDR3 nucleotides read TGCAGTGCTAGAGATTCCCTACAGTCCCCCTACGAGCAGTACTTC.

The rearrangement joins TRBV3-1 to TRBJ2-1, with D perhaps TRBD1 (5 bases). Trimming took off 4 bases at V and 6 bases at J, with 13 bases between the two ends. This CDR3 is 14 amino acids long. Germline loops: CDR1 LGHDT, CDR2 YNNKEL (reference sequence). This chain's CDR3 is CASSPSRGGNEQFF. CDR3 in DNA: TGTGCCAGCAGCCCAAGTAGGGGTGGCAATGAGCAGTTCTTC.

This chain links TRBV20-1 with TRBJ1-5, with TRBD1 as a possible D gene (5 bases). Trimming pared 6 bases from V and 1 base from J, leaving 16 bases between. The CDR3 loop spans 15 amino acids. The germline V gene encodes CDR1 DFQATT and CDR2 SNEGSKA (reference sequence). The CDR3 sequence: CSAPPSGKSNQPQHF. The CDR3 DNA sequence: TGCAGTGCCCCTCCGTCAGGGAAGAGCAATCAGCCCCAGCATTTT.

The rearrangement uses TRBV12-3 or TRBV12-4 and TRBJ1-2; 7 bases are shared with TRBD1. The CDR3 has 13 amino acids. The ends lost 8 bases at V and 3 bases at J; junction bases unmatched: 6. The CDR3 bases are TGTGCCAGCTCACCCGACAGGGACTATGGCTACACCTTC. It is translated as CASSPDRDYGYTF.

J is TRBJ1-2 and V is TRBV7-3; no definite D call. The germline V gene has CDR1 SGHTA and CDR2 FQGTGA. V was clipped by 7 bases and J by 6 bases, with 0 bases between them. The CDR3 has 8 amino acids. The CDR3 reads CASNGYTF. The CDR3 DNA reads as TGTGCCAGCAATGGCTACACCTTC.

The V and J genes are TRBV11-2 and TRBJ2-3; D perhaps matches TRBD2 (5 bases). The CDR3 extends over 16 amino acids. The V gene lost 5 bases and the J gene lost 3 bases, with 18 bases spanning the gap. Looked up from germline, CDR1 is SGHAT and CDR2 is FQNNGV. The CDR3: CASSRLGGSSTDTQYF. The CDR3 DNA is TGTGCCAGCAGCCGCCTCGGAGGTAGTTCGACAGATACGCAGTATTTT.

This rearrangement joins TRBV20-1 to TRBJ2-7, with D perhaps TRBD2 (6 bases). Germline values: CDR1 DFQATT, CDR2 SNEGSKA (reference sequence). The CDR3 extends over 13 amino acids. V lost 6 bases and J 6 bases, leaving 18 bases between the germline ends. CDR3 bases: TGCAGTGCCCCCGAGTCCGGGAGAGGCGAGCAGTACTTC. Its protein is CSAPESGRGEQYF.

In DNA form, the CDR3 reads TGCAGCATACAGGGAATGGGCAATCAGCCCCAGCATTTT. It translates to CSIQGMGNQPQHF. The chain combines TRBV20-1 with TRBJ1-5, with D perhaps matching TRBD1 (6 bases). Germline-derived CDR1 and CDR2 are DFQATT and SNEGSKA (reference sequence). This CDR3 is built from 13 residues.

This clonotype was seen only once. The rearrangement links TRBV3-1 to TRBJ2-1; 11 nucleotides align to TRBD2. The CDR3 has 21 amino acids. V trimming: 1 base; J trimming: 0 bases; junction bases outside the gene matches: 14. Germline V lookup: CDR1 LGHDT, CDR2 YNNKEL (reference sequence). DNA for the CDR3: TGTGCCAGCAGCCAAGCCTTCCGGACTAGCGGGTTAAAGAGCTCCTACAATGAGCAGTTCTTC. Its translation: CASSQAFRTSGLKSSYNEQFF.

In its sample, this clonotype was seen a few times. The chain has TRBV3-1 and TRBJ2-1; the D is unclear. The length of the CDR3 is 12 residues. CDR1 and CDR2 from the germline V gene are LGHDT and YNNKEL (reference sequence). The ends were cut back, 6 bases at V and 6 bases at J, with 9 bases in the middle. Here the CDR3 DNA reads TGTGCCAGCAGTCAAATAGTCAATGAGCAGTTCTTC. It specifies CASSQIVNEQFF.

CDR3 nucleotide sequence: TGTGCCAGCAGCCAAGCCAGCAATAATGAGCAGTTCTTC. Translating it yields CASSQASNNEQFF. The V gene is TRBV3-1, the J gene TRBJ2-1, with no clear D. The germline gives CDR1 LGHDT, CDR2 YNNKEL (reference sequence). The CDR3 totals 13 residues. V lost 1 base and J lost 7, with 8 bases in between.

The chain has TRBV7-9 and TRBJ2-7; tentatively, D is TRBD2 (5 bases). Germline CDR1 and CDR2: SEHNR and FQNEAQ (reference sequence). The CDR3 sequence is 15 residues long. The ends were cut back, 5 bases at V and 0 bases at J, with 14 bases in the middle. CDR3: CASSQGLFSSYEQYF. The CDR3 DNA reads TGTGCCAGCAGCCAAGGACTTTTTAGCTCCTACGAGCAGTACTTC.